The 6 T cell receptor beta chains below come from one sample, sequenced in a study of blood T cell repertoires in COVID-19. Repertoires were generated with immunoSEQ multiplex PCR, while TCRdb's copy carries only in-frame clones and drops some. This table has more than 50,000 clones, around 90% appearing once. The sample comprised peripheral blood. Receptors originate from a human donor with active COVID-19. The donor label of this sample is uncertain.

CDR3 amino acids: CASSIQAGGVDTQYF. In nucleotides, the CDR3 is TGCGCCAGCAGCATTCAAGCGGGAGGGGTTGATACGCAGTATTTT. The V call is TRBV5-1, the J call TRBJ2-3; TRBD2 agrees at 10 bases. Germline V CDR1 and CDR2: SGHRS, YFSETQ. The CDR3 sequence is 15 residues long. The V gene end was trimmed by 4 bases and the J gene end by 6 bases; junction bases not matched to a gene: 8.

The J gene is TRBJ1-2, the V gene TRBV6-6; D perhaps matches TRBD1 (5 bases). Trimming pared 2 bases from V and 4 bases from J, leaving 17 bases between. Germline assignment: CDR1 MNHNY and CDR2 SVGAGI (reference sequence). This CDR3 is 16 amino acids long. The CDR3 sequence: CASSYKTRQYLYGYTF. CDR3 sequence (DNA): TGTGCCAGCAGTTACAAGACTAGACAGTACCTCTATGGCTACACCTTC.

This rearrangement joins TRBV18 to TRBJ2-5; 9 bases align to TRBD2. Germline-derived CDR1 and CDR2 are KGHSH and LQKENI. CDR3 size: 15 residues. Trimming took 3 bases from V and 5 from J; bases not matched to a gene: 7. CDR3 coding DNA: TGTGCCAGCTCACCTAGAGCGGGAGGAGGGGAGACCCAGTACTTC. Its protein is CASSPRAGGGETQYF.

The J gene is TRBJ2-7, the V gene TRBV6-5, with TRBD2 identical over 11 bases. This CDR3 has 15 amino acids. Germline-derived CDR1 and CDR2 are MNHEY and SVGAGI. J lost 1 base, V lost 6 bases, and 5 bases had no gene match. CDR3 sequence: CASRSTSGSSYEQYF. CDR3 DNA sequence: TGTGCCAGCAGGTCAACTAGCGGGAGTTCCTACGAGCAGTACTTC.

The rearrangement uses TRBV12-3 or TRBV12-4 and TRBJ2-5, with D perhaps TRBD1 (6 bases). Trimming pared 7 bases from V and 5 bases from J, leaving 14 bases between. CDR3 length: 13 residues. The CDR3: CASTSDRRETQYF. The CDR3 DNA sequence: TGTGCCAGCACCTCGGACAGAAGGGAGACCCAGTACTTC.

CDR3 protein: CSVASGETQYF. The CDR3, as DNA: TGCAGCGTTGCGTCGGGGGAGACCCAGTACTTC. The genes are TRBV29-1 and TRBJ2-5, with a possible D match to TRBD2 (5 bases). Trimming removed 4 bases at V and 5 bases at J, with 8 bases between. CDR1 SQVTM and CDR2 ANQGSEA come from the germline V gene. This CDR3 is built from 11 residues.